These 30 T cell receptor beta chains share one sample of origin, sequenced in a study of shared clonotypes between healthy human individuals (dated by TCRdb to between 2020 and 2021). The receptor library was made with the immunoSEQ multiplex PCR assay. Not all clones reach the TCRdb copy of this immuneACCESS table, which keeps in-frame sequences only. Checked studies attribute under half of the gap to unresolved V genes and leave the rest unexplained. This sample gives approximately 2.4 million clones in total; almost 96% of them show up just once. Of the sample, around 0.13% is held by the ten largest clones. The sample comprised naive CD4+ T cells sorted from blood. What this sample's cell subset or site label stands for: CD45RA+ positively selected. The receptors here all came from a man between 18 and 35 years old in good health.

Remarks on this clone: Different DNA sequences within this sample yield the same CDR3. V usage is TRBV7-2 and J usage is TRBJ2-1, with D tentatively TRBD1 (5 bases). Germline V gene lookup returns CDR1 SGHTA and CDR2 FQGNSA. The ends were cut back, 2 bases at V and 1 base at J, with 6 bases in the middle. The CDR3 has 14 residues. The CDR3 reads CASSLRGSYNEQFF. The CDR3, as DNA: TGTGCCAGCAGCTTAAGGGGATCCTACAATGAGCAGTTCTTC. Complete variable domain (other parts from reference TRBV7-2 and TRBJ2-1): GAGVSQSPSNKVTEKGKDVELRCDPISGHTALYWYRQSLGQGLEFLIYFQGNSAPDKSGLPSDRFSAERTGGSVSTLTIQRTQQEDSAVYLCASSLRGSYNEQFFGPGTRLTVL.

This chain uses TRBV2 with TRBJ2-7; 9 bases are shared with TRBD2. With V trimmed by 2 bases and J by 3 bases, 11 bases remained unmatched. CDR3 length: 17 amino acids. The V gene's germline CDR1 is SNHLY and CDR2 FYNNEI. The CDR3 nucleotides are TGTGCCAGCAGTGAAAGTGCTAGCGGGGCCTACGGCTACGAGCAGTACTTC. It yields the protein CASSESASGAYGYEQYF.

V gene TRBV5-4 combines with J gene TRBJ2-7; D not resolved. CDR3 length equals 15 residues. Deletions cut 4 bases from V and 7 bases from J, with 21 bases between. Germline CDR1 is SGHNT and CDR2 is YYREEE (reference sequence). CDR3 loop: CASSPTLDPGKEQYF. For the CDR3, the DNA is TGTGCCAGCAGCCCGACCCTGGACCCTGGAAAGGAGCAGTACTTC.

This sequence joins TRBV9 and TRBJ2-2; 7 nucleotides match TRBD2. Germline V gene lookup returns CDR1 SGDLS and CDR2 YYNGEE. The ends lost 4 bases at V and 3 bases at J; junction bases unmatched: 3. The CDR3 runs to 14 residues. This CDR3 is CASSTGGDTGELFF. In DNA form, the CDR3 reads TGTGCCAGCAGCACGGGGGGTGACACCGGGGAGCTGTTTTTT.

The chain recombines TRBV29-1 with TRBJ2-3; D possibly corresponds to TRBD1 (5 bases). The CDR3 is 12 amino acids. Trimming took off 7 bases at V and 5 bases at J, with 13 bases between the two ends. Germline V gene sequence: CDR1 SQVTM, CDR2 ANQGSEA. DNA of the CDR3: TGCAGCGGTCACAGGTCCGGAGATACGCAGTATTTT. This gives the protein CSGHRSGDTQYF.

V and J are TRBV5-6 and TRBJ1-2; 7 bases align to TRBD1. V trimming: 1 base; J trimming: 5 bases; junction bases outside the gene matches: 5. Germline V gene lookup returns CDR1 SGHDT and CDR2 YYEEEE. This CDR3 has 14 amino acids. CDR3 coding DNA: TGTGCCAGCAGCTTGACGACAGGGCCATATGGCTACACCTTC. This sequence encodes CASSLTTGPYGYTF.

The chain uses TRBV10-3 and TRBJ2-1; D not certain. V gave up 4 bases and J gave up 10 bases, with 11 bases separating them. This CDR3 spans 12 amino acids. In germline, CDR1 is ENHRY, CDR2 SYGVKD. DNA for the CDR3: TGTGCCATCAGTGGTGGTGAGGAAGAGCAGTTCTTC. It translates to CAISGGEEEQFF.

The chain couples TRBV2 to TRBJ2-3, with 8 bases matching TRBD2. This CDR3 has 14 amino acids. Germline V gives CDR1 SNHLY, CDR2 FYNNEI. V lost 2 bases to trimming and J lost 4 bases; unmatched junction nucleotides: 2. DNA for the CDR3: TGTGCCAGCAGTGAACAGCGGGAGCCAGATACGCAGTATTTT. This gives the protein CASSEQREPDTQYF.

CDR3 protein: CASIPGGPTDTQYF. Here the CDR3 DNA reads TGTGCCAGCATCCCCGGGGGTCCCACAGATACGCAGTATTTT. The chain has TRBV2 and TRBJ2-3; perhaps TRBD2 as D (6 bases). Germline V gene sequence: CDR1 SNHLY, CDR2 FYNNEI. Trimming shortened V by 7 bases and J by 2 bases, and 13 bases separated the two germline ends. CDR3 length: 14 residues.

CDR3 residues: CASSIGTGGGQETQYF. CDR3 coding DNA: TGTGCCAGCAGCATCGGGACAGGGGGAGGCCAAGAGACCCAGTACTTC. The V call is TRBV9, the J call TRBJ2-5; 11 positions agree with TRBD1. The CDR3 runs 16 residues. Germline CDR1 is SGDLS and CDR2 is YYNGEE. J was trimmed by 1 base and V by 4 bases; bases with no gene match: 6.

This clone was recorded once. The V gene is TRBV5-4, the J gene TRBJ2-3, with D perhaps TRBD1 (5 bases). This CDR3 is built from 14 residues. Germline V gene data show CDR1 as SGHNT and CDR2 as YYREEE (reference sequence). V lost 4 bases and J 0 bases, leaving 9 bases between the germline ends. The CDR3 DNA is TGTGCCAGCAGCCCGGACATTAGCACAGATACGCAGTATTTT. Amino acid sequence: CASSPDISTDTQYF.

The chain combines TRBV18 with TRBJ2-5; TRBD2 matches at 9 bases. Per germline, CDR1 KGHSH and CDR2 LQKENI. The V segment lost 3 bases and the J segment 4 bases; nucleotides outside the gene matches: 9. The CDR3 loop spans 16 amino acids. CDR3 DNA sequence: TGTGCCAGCTCACCTCCCGCGGGGGGGCCGGTAGAGACCCAGTACTTC. Translated, it gives CASSPPAGGPVETQYF.

The V gene is TRBV5-6, the J gene TRBJ1-1, with D unclear. The CDR3 contains 15 residues. CDR1 and CDR2 (germline): SGHDT, YYEEEE. V was clipped by 4 bases and J by 5 bases, with 18 bases between them. The CDR3 DNA reads TGTGCCAGCAGCGTTGGGCCCCTGAGGACGACTGAAGCTTTCTTT. Residues: CASSVGPLRTTEAFF.

The chain has TRBV5-1 and TRBJ2-7; 9 bases agree with TRBD2. This CDR3 has 16 amino acids. Germline assignment: CDR1 SGHRS and CDR2 YFSETQ. V dropped 0 bases and J dropped 8; count of bases not matched to a gene: 12. This chain's CDR3 is CASSLERDSGSSKQYF. Written as DNA, the CDR3 is TGCGCCAGCAGCTTGGAACGAGATAGCGGGAGTTCGAAGCAGTACTTC.

This clone was observed a single time. The rearrangement uses TRBV27 and TRBJ1-2; TRBD1 aligns across 8 bases. Germline V gives CDR1 MNHEY, CDR2 SMNVEV (reference sequence). Trimming at V came to 4 bases and at J to 0 bases, leaving 4 bases not matched to a gene. This CDR3 has 15 amino acids. CDR3 sequence reads: CASSSTGGTNYGYTF. The CDR3 DNA is TGTGCCAGCAGTTCTACAGGGGGAACTAACTATGGCTACACCTTC.

This chain uses TRBV30 with TRBJ1-6, with D unresolved. The CDR3 runs to 14 residues. The V end lost 4 bases, the J end lost 5 bases, and 12 bases lay between the germline ends. Germline values: CDR1 GTSNPN, CDR2 SVGIG (reference sequence). The CDR3 region is CAWKESLDNSPLHF. CDR3 DNA sequence: TGTGCCTGGAAGGAGAGCCTGGATAATTCACCCCTCCACTTT.

The J gene is TRBJ2-7, the V gene TRBV19; possibly TRBD1 or TRBD2 for D (6 bases each). V gave up 5 bases and J gave up 2 bases, with 16 bases separating them. In germline, CDR1 is LNHDA, CDR2 SQIVND (reference sequence). The CDR3 has 15 amino acids. DNA of the CDR3: TGTGCCAGTAGTTCCCAAACAGGGACTCCCTACGAGCAGTACTTC. It yields the protein CASSSQTGTPYEQYF. The variable domain in full, completed from reference TRBV19 and TRBJ2-7, reads DGGITQSPKYLFRKEGQNVTLSCEQNLNHDAMYWYRQDPGQGLRLIYYSQIVNDFQKGDIAEGYSVSREKKESFPLTVTSAQKNPTAFYLCASSSQTGTPYEQYFGPGTRLTVT.

This chain connects TRBV7-6 to TRBJ1-4; tentatively, D is TRBD1 (6 bases). The V gene's germline CDR1 is SGHVS and CDR2 FNYEAQ. Trimming cost V 1 base and J 3 bases, with 15 bases left between them. There are 17 residues in the CDR3. DNA of the CDR3: TGTGCCAGCAGCTTAGTGCCTACAGGGTCAGCTAATGAAAAACTGTTTTTT. Amino acid sequence: CASSLVPTGSANEKLFF.

This rearrangement joins TRBV10-1 to TRBJ2-7, with a weak D call TRBD1 (5 bases). CDR1 and CDR2 (germline): WNHNN, SYGVQD (reference sequence). The CDR3 runs to 14 residues. V was cut by 4 bases and J by 3 bases, with 13 bases left in between. The CDR3 protein is CASSGQTELYEQYF. CDR3 coding DNA: TGCGCCAGCAGTGGACAGACCGAGCTCTACGAGCAGTACTTC.

The chain links TRBV10-3 to TRBJ2-7, with D hard to call. V lost 0 bases and J lost 2, with 11 bases in between. The germline V gene has CDR1 ENHRY and CDR2 SYGVKD. The CDR3 consists of 15 residues. The CDR3 bases are TGTGCCATCAGTGAGTCTGACCGGCCCCCCTACGAGCAGTACTTC. Translation: CAISESDRPPYEQYF.

The rearrangement joins TRBV28 to TRBJ2-1; TRBD2 matches 12 bases. Germline CDR1 is MDHEN and CDR2 is SYDVKM. J was trimmed by 3 bases and V by 7 bases; bases with no gene match: 4. The CDR3 consists of 15 residues. The CDR3 sequence is CASIGTSGFYNEQFF. The CDR3 DNA reads TGTGCCAGCATTGGGACTAGCGGGTTCTACAATGAGCAGTTCTTC.

The V and J genes are TRBV5-4 and TRBJ2-2; D possibly corresponds to TRBD1 (5 bases). The ends were cut back, 2 bases at V and 2 bases at J, with 10 bases in the middle. This CDR3 contains 15 residues. Germline lookup yields CDR1 SGHNT and CDR2 YYREEE (reference sequence). The CDR3 DNA reads as TGTGCCAGCAGCTTATTCAGGGATAACACCGGGGAGCTGTTTTTT. Its translation is CASSLFRDNTGELFF.

J is TRBJ2-5 and V is TRBV28, with 10 bases lining up with TRBD2. Trimming took 6 bases from V and 2 from J; bases not matched to a gene: 9. From germline, CDR1 is MDHEN and CDR2 SYDVKM. This CDR3 is built from 16 residues. CDR3 sequence (DNA): TGTGCCAGCAGGACCTTTCTAGCGGGGGAGCAAGAGACCCAGTACTTC. Residues: CASRTFLAGEQETQYF.

The chain employs TRBV5-6 and TRBJ1-1; TRBD1 matches at 9 bases. The CDR3 is 17 residues long. Trimming cost V 4 bases and J 3 bases; bases outside gene matches: 13. Germline loops: CDR1 SGHDT, CDR2 YYEEEE. The CDR3 spells CASSTGNRGLMDTEAFF. In nucleotides, the CDR3 is TGTGCCAGCAGCACGGGGAACAGGGGGCTTATGGACACTGAAGCTTTCTTT.

The CDR3 DNA reads as TGTGCTAGTGCGGTTGTGGATACGCAGTATTTT. Protein sequence: CASAVVDTQYF. The chain links TRBV12-5 to TRBJ2-3; no firm D call. The CDR3 spans 11 residues. Germline CDR1 LGHNT, CDR2 FRNRAP. Trimming pared 7 bases from V and 6 bases from J, leaving 8 bases between.

This clone appeared once. The chain combines TRBV4-3 with TRBJ2-1, with 9 positions matching TRBD2. CDR1 is LGHNA, CDR2 YSLEER, per germline. Trimming at V came to 0 bases and at J to 0 bases, leaving 9 bases not matched to a gene. CDR3 length: 19 residues. DNA for the CDR3: TGCGCCAGCAGCCAAGATTGGCTAGCGGGAATCCCCTCCTACAATGAGCAGTTCTTC. Translation gives CASSQDWLAGIPSYNEQFF.

The chain recombines TRBV9 with TRBJ2-6, with D uncertain. CDR1 and CDR2 (germline): SGDLS, YYNGEE. The CDR3 is made up of 17 amino acids. Trimming pared 0 bases from V and 0 bases from J, leaving 10 bases between. The CDR3 DNA reads TGTGCCAGCAGCGTAGAGGTCGGAGACTCTGGGGCCAACGTCCTGACTTTC. Translated: CASSVEVGDSGANVLTF.

As regards this clone: Other DNA sequences in the sample encode the same CDR3. The V and J genes are TRBV28 and TRBJ1-5; the D is unclear. This CDR3 contains 15 residues. From germline, CDR1 is MDHEN and CDR2 SYDVKM. V dropped 3 bases and J dropped 2 bases, with 11 bases sitting between them. CDR3 bases: TGTGCCAGCAGTTTGGATAGGGAGGGCAATCAGCCCCAGCATTTT. It encodes CASSLDREGNQPQHF.

The genes are TRBV30 and TRBJ1-3, with 7 bases that match TRBD1. Trimming removed 2 bases from V and 2 bases from J; junction bases left unmatched: 15. This CDR3 is 18 amino acids long. Looked up from germline, CDR1 is GTSNPN and CDR2 is SVGIG (reference sequence). In DNA form, the CDR3 reads TGTGCCTGGAGTCGAGGGTCGCCAGGACAGGCCACTGGAAACACCATATATTTT. Its protein product is CAWSRGSPGQATGNTIYF.

The rearrangement links TRBV7-8 to TRBJ1-3, with TRBD1 matching over 8 bases. Germline assignment: CDR1 SGHVS and CDR2 FQNEAQ. V dropped 4 bases and J dropped 0; count of bases not matched to a gene: 11. This CDR3 contains 18 residues. CDR3 DNA sequence: TGTGCCAGCAGCTCCCGAGGGGCAGGGGGCTTCTCTGGAAACACCATATATTTT. Translating gives CASSSRGAGGFSGNTIYF.